Listed below are T cell receptor beta chains from one sample, sequenced in a study of PD-1 blockade in classical Hodgkin lymphoma. Produced via immunoSEQ multiplex PCR; TCRdb's table is partial and in-frame only. The table records roughly 20,000 clones, about 80% of them present only once. Sample: peripheral blood mononuclear cells (PBMCs), taken before the fourth cycle of nivolumab. These receptors all stem from a human donor with classical Hodgkin lymphoma. Each CDR3 is given without its conserved first and last residue.

TRBV19	TRBJ2-7	AGLSWRVQNEQY
TRBV28	TRBJ1-3	ASLGQGSGNTIY
TRBV5-5	TRBJ2-7	ASSLWDRDLYEQY
TRBV27	-	ASSLVSATYEQY
TRBV15	TRBJ1-2	ATSGWGLAGYT
TRBV11-2	TRBJ1-1	ASSWSLRADTEAF
TRBV19	TRBJ2-1	ASSIQRTTPPEQF
TRBV2	TRBJ2-7	ASSEGTASYEQY
TRBV13	TRBJ2-7	ASSRRSYEQY
TRBV2	TRBJ2-7	ASSTSGTGSYEQY
TRBV5-6	TRBJ1-5	ASSLGGLDSNQPQH
TRBV2	TRBJ2-7	ASSALSTAAYEQY
TRBV10-2	TRBJ2-3	ASSESPSGTETQY
TRBV18	TRBJ1-1	ASSPGQMNTEAF
TRBV7-2	TRBJ2-7	ASSLTNYEQY
TRBV10-2	TRBJ2-7	ASSETLEGVYEQY
TRBV19	TRBJ2-5	ASTPGGPQVQTQY
TRBV7-9	TRBJ2-7	ASSHNGPLYEQY
TRBV13	TRBJ2-2	ASSLGLHPNTGELF
TRBV10-3	TRBJ2-1	AISVSGDNYNEQF
TRBV4-1	TRBJ2-3	ASSPSRTTYYLSSTDTQY
TRBV4-1	TRBJ2-7	ASSQLPSGYSSYEQY
TRBV5-1	TRBJ2-3	ASSFLSTDTQY
TRBV20-1	TRBJ1-1	SARRAIEAF
TRBV7-9	TRBJ2-7	ASSLTGSGAYEQY
TRBV19	TRBJ1-6	ASSIYGDASPLH
TRBV5-1	TRBJ2-3	ASSAAGRSTDTQY
TRBV7-7	TRBJ2-5	ASSPPGTGGETQY
TRBV27	TRBJ2-6	ASSWGQGGSGANVLT
TRBV7-7	TRBJ2-5	ASSPNYGQFKETQY
TRBV27	TRBJ2-4	ASSSPLAGNIQY
TRBV7-8	TRBJ1-2	ASRDDRDRGIYGYT
TRBV6-4	TRBJ1-5	ASSDSYLGSNQPQH
TRBV5-1	TRBJ2-7	ASSRTSESSYEQY
TRBV18	TRBJ2-7	ASSPEGLAGGSSYEQY
TRBV4-1	TRBJ2-3	ASSLSFADTQY
TRBV18	TRBJ1-1	ASSTFGTENTEAF
TRBV28	TRBJ1-4	ASSRPGTLPSATNEKLF
TRBV6-1	TRBJ1-1	ASSEYEGLKTEAF
TRBV6-1	TRBJ2-1	ASSEQAGALTYNEQF
TRBV5-1	TRBJ1-1	ASCAEDRGLDTEAF
TRBV10-1	TRBJ1-6	ASSAQGDSPLH
TRBV5-1	TRBJ2-2	ASALGHLAAGELF
TRBV5-1	TRBJ2-2	ASSLRPGTSGSTGELF
TRBV19	TRBJ1-1	ASSIWVEGSNTEAF
TRBV18	TRBJ2-1	ASSLLRETYNEQF
TRBV28	TRBJ2-2	ANKDRTTGELF
TRBV9	TRBJ2-3	ASSERTSGGLDTQY
TRBV10-1	TRBJ2-7	ASSMDSSPYEQY
TRBV27	TRBJ1-5	ASMVQGRSNQPQH
TRBV9	TRBJ2-5	ASSVLSFQETQY
TRBV7-6	TRBJ2-7	ASSIGQGPPYEQY
TRBV19	TRBJ1-1	ASSMGGSGEAQNTEAF
TRBV28	TRBJ2-7	ASSFGGGRAYEQY
TRBV5-1	TRBJ2-3	ASSLDRGTDTQY
TRBV28	TRBJ1-1	ASSSPGYTEAF
TRBV4-1	TRBJ1-5	ASSQGVWTGEPWRTNQPQH
TRBV19	TRBJ1-4	ATRGPGLGNEKLF